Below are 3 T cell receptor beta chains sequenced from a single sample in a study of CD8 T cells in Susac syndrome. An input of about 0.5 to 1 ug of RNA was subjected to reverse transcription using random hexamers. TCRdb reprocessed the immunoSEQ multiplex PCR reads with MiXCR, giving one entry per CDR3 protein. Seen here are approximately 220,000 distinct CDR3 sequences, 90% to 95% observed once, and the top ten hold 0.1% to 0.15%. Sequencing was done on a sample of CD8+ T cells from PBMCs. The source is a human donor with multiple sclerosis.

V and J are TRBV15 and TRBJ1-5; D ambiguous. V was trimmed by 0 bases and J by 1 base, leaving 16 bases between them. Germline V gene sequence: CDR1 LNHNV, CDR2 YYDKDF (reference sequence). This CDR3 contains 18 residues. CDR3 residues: CATSRDLGLRRSNQPQHF. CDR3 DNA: TGTGCCACCAGCAGAGATCTGGGTCTCAGGAGGAGCAATCAGCCCCAGCATTTT.

CDR3 sequence: CASSPRPYEQYF. In DNA, the CDR3 is TGTGCCAGCAGCCCCCGTCCCTACGAGCAGTACTTC. The genes are TRBV7-3 and TRBJ2-7; D is ambiguous. The CDR3 totals 12 residues. Trimming took off 5 bases at V and 2 bases at J, with 7 bases between the two ends. The germline V gene encodes CDR1 SGHTA and CDR2 FQGTGA.

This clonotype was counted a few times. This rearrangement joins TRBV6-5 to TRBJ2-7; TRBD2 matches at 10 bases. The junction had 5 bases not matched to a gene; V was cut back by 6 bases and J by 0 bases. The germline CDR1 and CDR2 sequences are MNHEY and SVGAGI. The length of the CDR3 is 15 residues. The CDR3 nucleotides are TGTGCCAGCAGCCAAGCTAGCGGGAGCTCCTACGAGCAGTACTTC. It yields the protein CASSQASGSSYEQYF.